One and the same sample provided the 2 T cell receptor beta chains below, sequenced in a study of T cells in Graves' hyperthyroidism and ophthalmopathy. What was amplified from RNA transcripts were TCR beta CDR3 regions. First-round RT-PCR targeting the TCR CDR3 was performed with the HTBI primer set. TCRdb processed the multiplex PCR reads anew with MiXCR; each CDR3 protein has one entry. The profile covers about 720,000 distinct CDR3 sequences, with about 16% appearing a single time and under 9.5% taken by the ten largest. Sample: blood. The receptor set was obtained from a man younger than 35 with Graves' hyperthyroidism.

The CDR3 spells CASSLKTSGRPPNEQFF. The CDR3 bases are TGTGCCAGCAGCTTAAAGACTAGCGGGAGGCCCCCCAATGAGCAGTTCTTC. This chain uses TRBV7-9 with TRBJ2-1, with TRBD2 matching over 13 bases. Germline V gene sequence: CDR1 SEHNR, CDR2 FQNEAQ (reference sequence). The CDR3 consists of 17 residues. V was pared by 2 bases and J by 6 bases, with 7 bases of the junction left unmatched.

This clonotype occurred a few times. V is TRBV24-1 and J is TRBJ1-2; D is unresolved. Trimming shortened V by 4 bases and J by 0 bases, and 5 bases separated the two germline ends. CDR1 and CDR2 from the germline V gene are KGHDR and SFDVKD. The CDR3 length is 13 residues. The CDR3 nucleotides read TGTGCCACCAGTGAAACCGCTAACTATGGCTACACCTTC. Translated, it gives CATSETANYGYTF.